These 18 T cell receptor beta chains originate from one sample sequenced in a study of cytomegalovirus exposure and HLA in healthy donors. Clones were sequenced by immunoSEQ multiplex PCR, and TCRdb holds only the in-frame ones, with some missing. The sample has 110,000 or so clones, 75% to 90% seen once; the top ten hold about 4.4%. The sequencing input was PBMCs. Source of these receptors: a man aged 18 to 29 in good health and CMV-seropositive.

V gene TRBV5-1 combines with J gene TRBJ2-5; maybe TRBD1 (5 bases). CDR3 size: 17 residues. The V and J ends lost 0 bases and 1 base respectively, with 16 bases between them. CDR1 SGHRS and CDR2 YFSETQ come from the germline V gene. DNA for the CDR3: TGCGCCAGCAGCTTGGGACAGAGTGGGTCGACCCAAGAGACCCAGTACTTC. Protein sequence: CASSLGQSGSTQETQYF.

The chain combines TRBV5-1 with TRBJ2-7; TRBD1 aligns across 8 bases. CDR1 is SGHRS, CDR2 YFSETQ, per germline. This CDR3 comprises 14 residues. J lost 6 bases, V lost 2 bases, and 7 bases had no gene match. The CDR3 sequence is CASSFGQGLSEQYF. The DNA of the CDR3 is TGCGCCAGCAGCTTTGGACAGGGTCTTTCCGAGCAGTACTTC.

The chain carries TRBV5-4 and TRBJ1-3; D uncertain. Germline CDR1 is SGHNT and CDR2 is YYREEE (reference sequence). The length of the CDR3 is 19 residues. Trimming took off 0 bases at V and 0 bases at J, with 19 bases between the two ends. The CDR3 coding sequence is TGTGCCAGCAGCTTGGACCCCATTTTAGAGGTTTACTCTGGAAACACCATATATTTT. Encoded protein: CASSLDPILEVYSGNTIYF.

The chain links TRBV7-9 to TRBJ2-3; a possible D gene is TRBD2 (6 bases). The V gene lost 8 bases and the J gene lost 2 bases, with 11 bases spanning the gap. The CDR3 has 13 residues. Germline CDR1 SEHNR, CDR2 FQNEAQ (reference sequence). The CDR3 region has the DNA TGTGCCAGCGTCGCGGGAAACACAGATACGCAGTATTTT. Encoded protein: CASVAGNTDTQYF.

The chain uses TRBV19 and TRBJ1-5, with 8 bases that match TRBD1. V shed 6 bases and J 2 bases; nucleotides not matched to a gene: 6. Germline V lookup: CDR1 LNHDA, CDR2 SQIVND (reference sequence). The CDR3 consists of 15 residues. The CDR3 protein is CASSDRGHGNQPQHF. DNA of the CDR3: TGTGCCAGTAGCGACAGGGGCCATGGCAATCAGCCCCAGCATTTT. Filled out from reference TRBV19 and TRBJ1-5, the complete variable domain reads DGGITQSPKYLFRKEGQNVTLSCEQNLNHDAMYWYRQDPGQGLRLIYYSQIVNDFQKGDIAEGYSVSREKKESFPLTVTSAQKNPTAFYLCASSDRGHGNQPQHFGDGTRLSIL.

The V gene is TRBV9, the J gene TRBJ1-1; possible D gene TRBD1, 5 bases. The CDR3 extends over 13 amino acids. V was shortened by 3 bases and J by 4 bases, with 10 bases between the two germline ends. CDR1 is SGDLS, CDR2 YYNGEE, per germline. The DNA for the CDR3 is TGTGCCAGCAGCGAGGGGATCGGCACTGAAGCTTTCTTT. Protein product: CASSEGIGTEAFF.

This clone was recorded only once. The chain employs TRBV19 and TRBJ2-7, with D perhaps matching TRBD2 (5 bases). The CDR3 has 17 residues. The germline gives CDR1 LNHDA, CDR2 SQIVND (reference sequence). Trimming pared 3 bases from V and 1 base from J, leaving 19 bases between. The chain's CDR3 is CASSIASGDTFSYEQYF. CDR3 DNA sequence: TGTGCCAGTAGTATTGCGAGCGGAGACACCTTTTCCTACGAGCAGTACTTC. The full variable domain, completed using reference TRBV19 and TRBJ2-7, is DGGITQSPKYLFRKEGQNVTLSCEQNLNHDAMYWYRQDPGQGLRLIYYSQIVNDFQKGDIAEGYSVSREKKESFPLTVTSAQKNPTAFYLCASSIASGDTFSYEQYFGPGTRLTVT.

The rearrangement joins TRBV30 to TRBJ1-2, with unresolved D. V lost 3 bases to trimming and J lost 6 bases, with 23 bases between them. Germline values: CDR1 GTSNPN, CDR2 SVGIG (reference sequence). The CDR3 runs to 16 residues. Here the CDR3 reads CAWRPIRAPPGNGYTF. The CDR3 DNA sequence: TGTGCCTGGAGACCTATCCGGGCCCCGCCGGGGAATGGCTACACCTTC.

The CDR3 loop is CASSLGLRGSEFF. CDR3 sequence (DNA): TGTGCCAGCAGCTTGGGCCTAAGGGGGTCTGAGTTCTTC. The V gene is TRBV5-5, the J gene TRBJ2-1; D perhaps matches TRBD1 (6 bases). This CDR3 is built from 13 residues. Germline CDR1 and CDR2: SGHKS and YYEKEE (reference sequence). V lost 0 bases, J lost 14 bases, and 15 bases lay in between.

V and J are TRBV4-2 and TRBJ1-6, with TRBD1 as a possible D gene (5 bases). Germline CDR1 reads LGHNA; CDR2 reads YNFKEQ. V lost 4 bases, J lost 7 bases, and 17 bases lay in between. There are 16 residues in the CDR3. The CDR3 protein is CASSLTDILGNSPLHF. In DNA, the CDR3 is TGTGCCAGCAGCCTCACGGACATTTTGGGAAATTCACCCCTCCACTTT.

This clone was counted at least ten times. This chain connects TRBV6-1 to TRBJ2-7; weak D call: TRBD1 (7 bases). Germline CDR1 and CDR2: MNHNS and SASEGT. The CDR3 is made up of 15 amino acids. V shed 2 bases and J shed 1 base, with 12 bases lying between them. CDR3 loop: CASSERQGGSYEQYF. CDR3 coding DNA: TGTGCCAGCAGTGAAAGACAGGGAGGTTCCTACGAGCAGTACTTC.

The chain joins TRBV7-9 to TRBJ2-1, with 11 bases identical to TRBD2. J gave up 5 bases and V 5 bases, and 11 bases lay outside the gene matches. This CDR3 has 17 amino acids. Per the germline V gene, CDR1 is SEHNR and CDR2 is FQNEAQ (reference sequence). CDR3 DNA: TGTGCCAGCAGCCGATACGCTAGCGGGGGGACAAACAATGAGCAGTTCTTC. This sequence encodes CASSRYASGGTNNEQFF. Together with reference TRBV7-9 and TRBJ2-1, the CDR3 gives the full variable domain: DTGVSQNPRHKITKRGQNVTFRCDPISEHNRLYWYRQTLGQGPEFLTYFQNEAQLEKSRLLSDRFSAERPKGSFSTLEIQRTEQGDSAMYLCASSRYASGGTNNEQFFGPGTRLTVL.

V gene TRBV5-6 combines with J gene TRBJ1-4, with D maybe TRBD1 (5 bases). The length of the CDR3 is 15 residues. Trimming shortened V by 0 bases and J by 3 bases, and 9 bases separated the two germline ends. Germline values: CDR1 SGHDT, CDR2 YYEEEE. The CDR3 coding sequence is TGTGCCAGCAGCTTGGGGAGACAGCCTAATGAAAAACTGTTTTTT. It is translated as CASSLGRQPNEKLFF.

This chain connects TRBV10-3 to TRBJ1-1; D is perhaps TRBD1 (5 bases). CDR1 ENHRY and CDR2 SYGVKD come from the germline V gene. The CDR3 contains 13 residues. Trimming took off 3 bases at V and 8 bases at J, with 13 bases between the two ends. CDR3: CAISDPLGVEAFF. CDR3 nucleotides: TGTGCCATCAGTGACCCCTTAGGGGTAGAAGCTTTCTTT.

This clone was found once. V and J are TRBV7-8 and TRBJ1-5; 7 positions match TRBD1. After removal of 6 bases from V and 5 bases from J, the junction contained 4 bases not matched to a gene. The CDR3 is made up of 13 amino acids. Germline CDR1 SGHVS, CDR2 FQNEAQ. The CDR3 protein is CASSLDRDQPQHF. The CDR3 DNA is TGTGCCAGCAGTCTCGACAGGGATCAGCCCCAGCATTTT.

In this sample, this clone turned up once. This chain uses TRBV15 with TRBJ1-1; the D is unclear. The length of the CDR3 is 15 residues. V gave up 0 bases and J gave up 5 bases, with 13 bases separating them. The germline V gene encodes CDR1 LNHNV and CDR2 YYDKDF (reference sequence). CDR3 nucleotide sequence: TGTGCCACCAGCAGAGATCCTAAATTGCTGACTGAAGCTTTCTTT. Amino acids: CATSRDPKLLTEAFF. The variable domain in full, with the rest retrieved from reference TRBV15 and TRBJ1-1, is DAMVIQNPRYQVTQFGKPVTLSCSQTLNHNVMYWYQQKSSQAPKLLFHYYDKDFNNEADTPDNFQSRRPNTSFCFLDIRSPGLGDTAMYLCATSRDPKLLTEAFFGQGTRLTVV.

The CDR3 region is CASSSDRGGTEAFF. The CDR3, as DNA: TGTGCCAGCAGTTCCGACAGGGGTGGCACTGAAGCTTTCTTT. The rearrangement uses TRBV27 and TRBJ1-1; TRBD1 matches 8 bases. The V segment lost 4 bases and the J segment 4 bases; nucleotides outside the gene matches: 5. CDR1 MNHEY and CDR2 SMNVEV come from the germline V gene (reference sequence). This CDR3 region has 14 residues.

The V gene is TRBV6-6, the J gene TRBJ2-3, with TRBD1 matching over 8 bases. Germline CDR1 and CDR2: MNHNY and SVGAGI (reference sequence). V shed 6 bases and J 0 bases; nucleotides not matched to a gene: 5. The CDR3 is made up of 15 amino acids. The CDR3 reads CASSSWDRSTDTQYF. The CDR3 DNA reads as TGTGCCAGCAGCTCGTGGGACAGGAGCACAGATACGCAGTATTTT.